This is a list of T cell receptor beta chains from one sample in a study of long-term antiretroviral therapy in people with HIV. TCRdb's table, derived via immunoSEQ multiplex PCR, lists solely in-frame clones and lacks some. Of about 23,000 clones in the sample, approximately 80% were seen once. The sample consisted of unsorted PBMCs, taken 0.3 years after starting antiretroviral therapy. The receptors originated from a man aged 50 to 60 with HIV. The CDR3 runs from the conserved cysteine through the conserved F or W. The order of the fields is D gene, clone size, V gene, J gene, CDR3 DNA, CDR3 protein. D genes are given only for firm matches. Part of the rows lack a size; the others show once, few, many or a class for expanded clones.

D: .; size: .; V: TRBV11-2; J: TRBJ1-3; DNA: TGTGCCAGCAGCGTCGACGGCCACTCTGGAAACACCATATATTTT; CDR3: CASSVDGHSGNTIYF
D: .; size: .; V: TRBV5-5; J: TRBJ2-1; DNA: TGTGCCAGCAGCTTTACTCGATTCTCCTACAATGAGCAGTTCTTC; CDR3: CASSFTRFSYNEQFF
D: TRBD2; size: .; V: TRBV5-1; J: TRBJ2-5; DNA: TGCGCCAGCAGCTTGGAGGTGGGCGGGAGCTCAGGGGAGACCCAGTACTTC; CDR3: CASSLEVGGSSGETQYF
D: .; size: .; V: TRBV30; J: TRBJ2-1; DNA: TGTGCCTGGAGTGTATCCCTACGGCGGGCCCCCTACAATGAGCAGTTCTTC; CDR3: CAWSVSLRRAPYNEQFF
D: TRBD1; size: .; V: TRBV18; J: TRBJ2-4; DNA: TGTGCCAGCTCACTGACAGGGGACATTCAGTACTTC; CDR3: CASSLTGDIQYF
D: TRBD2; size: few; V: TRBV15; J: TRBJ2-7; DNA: TGTGCCACCAGCCCCACGGGAGGTGGCTACGAGCAGTACTTC; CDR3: CATSPTGGGYEQYF
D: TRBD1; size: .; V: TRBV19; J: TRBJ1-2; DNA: TGTGCCAGTAGTGGGCTCTCGGGACAGCGACCTTATGGCTACACCTTC; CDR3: CASSGLSGQRPYGYTF
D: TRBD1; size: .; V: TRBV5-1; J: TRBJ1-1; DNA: TGCGCCAGCAGCATAGGACAGGGGGCGATGAACACTGAAGCTTTCTTT; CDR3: CASSIGQGAMNTEAFF
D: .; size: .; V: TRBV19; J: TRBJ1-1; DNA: TGTGCCAGTGGAGTGGGGACTGAAGCTTTCTTT; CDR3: CASGVGTEAFF
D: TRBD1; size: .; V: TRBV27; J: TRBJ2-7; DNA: TGTGCCAGCAGTTTCGGATCGACAGGGATGCGCGAGCAGTACTTC; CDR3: CASSFGSTGMREQYF
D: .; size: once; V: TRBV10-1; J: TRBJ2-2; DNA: TGCGCCAGCAGTTCTACAACAGGGACGGCGAACACCGGGGAGCTGTTTTTT; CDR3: CASSSTTGTANTGELFF
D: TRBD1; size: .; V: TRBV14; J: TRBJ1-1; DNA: TGTGCCAGCAGCCAACCGACAGGGCGTAATACGAACACTGAAGCTTTCTTT; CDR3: CASSQPTGRNTNTEAFF
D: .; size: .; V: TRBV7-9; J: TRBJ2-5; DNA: TGTGCCAGCAGCCCCCCGGGACAGCGGGAAGAGACCCAGTACTTC; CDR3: CASSPPGQREETQYF
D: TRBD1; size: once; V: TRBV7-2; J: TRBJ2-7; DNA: TGTGCCAGCAGCTTATTGGGACAGGGGGCCATCTACCCTAGCTACGAGCAGTACTTC; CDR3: CASSLLGQGAIYPSYEQYF
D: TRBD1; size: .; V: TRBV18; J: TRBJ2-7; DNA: TGTGCCAGCTCACCACCGGGACAGGGGATATACGAGCAGTACTTC; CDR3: CASSPPGQGIYEQYF
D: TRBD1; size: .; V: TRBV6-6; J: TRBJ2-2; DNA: TGTGCCAGCGGGGGTAGACAGGGGGCCTGGAAAGGGGAGCTGTTTTTT; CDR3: CASGGRQGAWKGELFF
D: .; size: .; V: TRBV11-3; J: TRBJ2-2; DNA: TGTGCCAGCAGGGATCGGGAGTACACCGGGGAGCTGTTTTTT; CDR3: CASRDREYTGELFF
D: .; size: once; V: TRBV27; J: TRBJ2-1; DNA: TGTGCCAGCAGTTTAAGCGCTAGCTACAATGAGCAGTTCTTC; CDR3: CASSLSASYNEQFF
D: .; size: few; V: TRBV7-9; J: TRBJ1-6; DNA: TGTGCCAGCAGCTTAACGGACAGCCCCAATTCACCCCTCCACTTT; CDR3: CASSLTDSPNSPLHF
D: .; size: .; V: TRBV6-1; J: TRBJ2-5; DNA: TGTGCCAGCAGTGCCCTCAGGGGAGGAGAGACCCAGTACTTC; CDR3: CASSALRGGETQYF
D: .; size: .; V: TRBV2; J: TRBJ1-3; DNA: TGTGCCAGCAGTGAGATCGGAGGGATCTCTGGAAACACCATATATTTT; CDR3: CASSEIGGISGNTIYF
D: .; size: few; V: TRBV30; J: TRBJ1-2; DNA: TGTGCCTGTGGCGGGGACTCATTGCCAGATGGCTACACCTTC; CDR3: CACGGDSLPDGYTF
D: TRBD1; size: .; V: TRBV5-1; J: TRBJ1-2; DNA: TGCGCCAGCAGCCTTTTACAGGGGGCGGATGGCTACACCTTC; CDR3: CASSLLQGADGYTF
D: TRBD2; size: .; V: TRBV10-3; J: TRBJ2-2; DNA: TGTGCCATCACTATGACTAGCGGGAACACCGGGGAGCTGTTTTTT; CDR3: CAITMTSGNTGELFF
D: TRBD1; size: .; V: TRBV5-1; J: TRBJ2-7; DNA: TGCGCCAGCAGCTTGGTAGGACAGGGGGTTAACTACGAGCAGTACTTC; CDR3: CASSLVGQGVNYEQYF
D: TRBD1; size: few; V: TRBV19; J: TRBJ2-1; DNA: TGTGCCAGTAGGAGGGGACAGGGAAGCAATGAGCAGTTCTTC; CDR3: CASRRGQGSNEQFF
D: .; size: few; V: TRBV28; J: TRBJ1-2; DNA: TGTGCCAGCAACCGGGCTCGGGGCTACACCTTC; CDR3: CASNRARGYTF
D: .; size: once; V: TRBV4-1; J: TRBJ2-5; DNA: TGCGCCAGCAGCCCAGACCACGGGTATAAGACCCAGTACTTC; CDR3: CASSPDHGYKTQYF
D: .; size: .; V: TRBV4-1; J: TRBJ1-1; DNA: TGCGCCAGCAGCCAGGTAGCCTCCGGGAGCGCTGAAGCTTTCTTT; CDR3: CASSQVASGSAEAFF
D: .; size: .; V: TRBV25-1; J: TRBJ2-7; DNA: TGTGCCAGCAGTGAATCAAGGACACTCAGATACGAGCAGTACTTC; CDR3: CASSESRTLRYEQYF
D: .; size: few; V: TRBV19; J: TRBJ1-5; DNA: TGTGCCAGTAGTATAGATCAGGAAGGGATTAATTCTCAGCCCCAGCATTTT; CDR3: CASSIDQEGINSQPQHF
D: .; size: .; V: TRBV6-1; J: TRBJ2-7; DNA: TGTGCCAGCGCGTGGTACGAGCAGTACTTC; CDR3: CASAWYEQYF
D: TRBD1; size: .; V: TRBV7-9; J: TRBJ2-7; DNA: TGTGCCAGCAGCTTCCTGCCCGGGACAGGGGGCTACGAGCAGTACTTC; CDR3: CASSFLPGTGGYEQYF
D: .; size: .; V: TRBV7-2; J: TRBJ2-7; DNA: TGTGCCAGCAGCCCAGGGTTGGGTCAGTCCTACGAGCAGTACTTC; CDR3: CASSPGLGQSYEQYF
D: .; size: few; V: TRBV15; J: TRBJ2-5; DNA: TGTGCCACCAGCACTCAGGGTCAGGAGACCCAGTACTTC; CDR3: CATSTQGQETQYF
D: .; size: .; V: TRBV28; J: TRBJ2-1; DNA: TGTGCCAGCAGTCCTAGGGGGGGAATCCCCTCCTACAATGAGCAGTTCTTC; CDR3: CASSPRGGIPSYNEQFF
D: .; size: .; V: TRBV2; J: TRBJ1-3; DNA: TGTGCCAGCAGTGAAATAGCTTCTGGAAACACCATATATTTT; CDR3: CASSEIASGNTIYF
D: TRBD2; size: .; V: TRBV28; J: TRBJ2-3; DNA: TGTGCCAGCAGTTCCCGTAGCGGGGGGGACACAGATACGCAGTATTTT; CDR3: CASSSRSGGDTDTQYF
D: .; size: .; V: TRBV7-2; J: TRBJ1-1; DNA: TGTGCCAGCAGCCCAGGACGGTTGAACACTGAAGCTTTCTTT; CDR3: CASSPGRLNTEAFF